This TCR beta chain was recorded in a study of CD8+ T cells in alopecia areata. Study as a whole: At a dose of 5 to 10 mg twice daily, oral tofacitinib was given to treated patients. Overall study results and limits: Elevated clonality characterized lesional scalp relative to normal scalp, particularly in alopecia totalis/universalis.

The study team obtained lesional scalp punch biopsies and peripheral blood from alopecia areata patients. As the sequencing template, cDNA was produced by extracting RNA and reverse transcribing it. Profiled with immunoSEQ multiplex PCR; TCRdb holds only in-frame clones, not every one. The sample records some 150,000 clones, under 60% being singletons. The V end was cut by 7 bases, the J end by 4 bases, with 10 bases between. This CDR3 is 11 amino acids long. The germline V gene has CDR1 SQVTM and CDR2 ANQGSEA. A remark on this clone: Its antigen is not identified.

The chain joins TRBV29-1 to TRBJ1-2; D is perhaps TRBD1 (6 bases). Sequenced here: CD8+ T cells sorted from blood, sampled at week 0. This sequence originates from a human donor with alopecia areata. CDR3 nucleotides: TGCAGCGCTCCGGGGGCCTATGGCTACACCTTC. Encoded protein: CSAPGAYGYTF.